Below, one TCR beta chain is given with its context. Its antigen is not known. The entry originates in a study of vaccination and CD4 T cells after COVID-19. Turning to the study itself: The authors exposed cells to overlapping spike peptides derived from SARS-CoV-2, HCoV-NL63, HCoV-OC43 and HCoV-229E.

Cultured CD4+ T cells had their DNA profiled by the Oncomine TCR Beta short-read assay. TCRdb called the PCR reads again in MiXCR, with one record for every CDR3 protein. The sample includes 9,500 to 13,000 distinct CDR3 sequences, over 50% of them seen just once. Treatment meaning: roughly 10-day PBMC culture with coronavirus spike peptide pools or control peptides (ViraFEST assay). The cultures had half their medium swapped for fresh IL-2 medium on days 3 and 7. The germline CDR1 and CDR2 sequences are MNHNS and SASEGT. The CDR3 sequence is 13 residues long. V was shortened by 8 bases and J by 3 bases, with 11 bases between the two germline ends.

This TCR derives from a human donor who had recovered from COVID-19. The V and J genes are TRBV6-1 and TRBJ1-3; D may be TRBD1 (5 bases). The sample consisted of CD4+ T cells from blood, cultured in vitro. The DNA for the CDR3 is TGTGCCAGCCTACTGGGGGGTGGAAACACCATATATTTT. Encoded protein: CASLLGGGNTIYF.